Below, one T cell receptor (beta chain) is given with its context. The antigen is not known. Each patient relapsed following autologous stem cell transplantation, and prior brentuximab vedotin exposure differed. Reported best responses ranged across complete response, partial response or progressive disease. The source of the sample is a study of PD-1 blockade in classical Hodgkin lymphoma. Study-level findings and limits: Repertoire difference causes, possibly disease activity or prior therapy, remain undefined.

Trimming stripped 3 bases from V and 0 bases from J, with 15 bases between. The CDR3 length is 16 residues. CDR1 and CDR2 from the germline V gene are MNHEY and SMNVEV (reference sequence). Method: immunoSEQ multiplex PCR; TCRdb's copy keeps in-frame clones and lacks some. The data show 90,000 to 100,000 clones, approximately 89% seen once. This receptor was identified in a human donor with classical Hodgkin lymphoma. The gene calls are TRBV27 and TRBJ2-7; the D gene is possibly TRBD1 (5 bases). Sample: peripheral blood mononuclear cells (PBMCs), taken before the second cycle of nivolumab. The CDR3 reads CASSFQGRLPSYEQYF. CDR3 coding DNA: TGTGCCAGCAGTTTTCAGGGTCGGCTTCCCTCCTACGAGCAGTACTTC.